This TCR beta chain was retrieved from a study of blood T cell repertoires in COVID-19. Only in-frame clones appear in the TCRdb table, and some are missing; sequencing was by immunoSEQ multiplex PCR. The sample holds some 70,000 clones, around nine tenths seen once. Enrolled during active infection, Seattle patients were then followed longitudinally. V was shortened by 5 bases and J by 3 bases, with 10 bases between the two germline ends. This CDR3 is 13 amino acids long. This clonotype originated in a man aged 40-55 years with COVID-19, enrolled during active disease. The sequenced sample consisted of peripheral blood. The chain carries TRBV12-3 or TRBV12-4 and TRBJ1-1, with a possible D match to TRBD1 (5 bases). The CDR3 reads CASSRLRDTEAFF. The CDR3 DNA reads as TGTGCCAGCAGTCGACTCAGGGACACTGAAGCTTTCTTT.